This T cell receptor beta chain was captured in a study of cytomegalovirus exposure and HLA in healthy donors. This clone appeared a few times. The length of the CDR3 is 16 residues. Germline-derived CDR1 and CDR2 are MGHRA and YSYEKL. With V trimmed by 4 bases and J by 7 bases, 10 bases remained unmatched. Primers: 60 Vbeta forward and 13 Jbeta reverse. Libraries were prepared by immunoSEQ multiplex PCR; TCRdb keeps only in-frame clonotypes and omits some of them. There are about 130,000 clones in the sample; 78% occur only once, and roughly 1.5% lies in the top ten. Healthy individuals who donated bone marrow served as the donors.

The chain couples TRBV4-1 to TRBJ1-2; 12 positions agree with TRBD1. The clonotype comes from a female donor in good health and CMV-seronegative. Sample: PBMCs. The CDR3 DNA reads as TGCGCCAGCAGCCCGTCCAGGGGGACAGGGGGCTTTGGCTACACCTTC. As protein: CASSPSRGTGGFGYTF.